This TCR beta chain comes out of a study of blood T cell repertoires in COVID-19. On the study more broadly: Material from acute and convalescent COVID-19 was sourced from the United States, Italy and Spain. Nucleic acid was either cDNA or gDNA, and it came from T cells, B-cell-depleted T cells, or PBMCs.

V lost 6 bases and J 5 bases, leaving 16 bases between the germline ends. The CDR3 consists of 14 residues. CDR1 MNHEY and CDR2 SVGAGI come from the germline V gene. Study processing details: Using reference gene primer amplification, nucleated cell counts were estimated. Measured with immunoSEQ multiplex PCR; TCRdb has only the in-frame clones, and not every one. V and J calls and clone size are given by that table; D and trimming were obtained from the DNA. The repertoire holds 140,000 to 150,000 clones, with 84% as singletons. The sequence was obtained from a man aged 55 to 70 with active or convalescent COVID-19. The rearrangement joins TRBV6-5 to TRBJ1-1, with D possibly matching TRBD1 (6 bases). The sample consisted of peripheral blood. CDR3 protein: CASSFRGIDTEAFF. The CDR3, as DNA: TGTGCCAGCAGCTTTAGGGGGATTGATACTGAAGCTTTCTTT.